This T cell receptor (beta chain) was recovered during a study of Ad26.COV2.S vaccination and SARS-CoV-2 variants. The treatment was: 19 received Ad26.COV2.S at low or high dose, single or two shots; roughly five received placebo; per-sample allocation not given. Sample collection was performed on day 63 after the first vaccine or placebo injection. The assay was immunoSEQ multiplex PCR, and TCRdb's table has in-frame clones only and misses some. The sample yields fewer than 900,000 clones, about 89% seen once. The CDR3 has 15 amino acids. V shed 5 bases, J shed 0 bases, and the junction held 5 bases outside the gene matches. CDR1 is SGHTA and CDR2 is FQGNSA in the germline V gene.

The material was peripheral blood, obtained in a trial of Ad26.COV2.S vaccine versus placebo. The rearrangement uses TRBV7-2 and TRBJ2-3, with TRBD1 matching over 7 bases. The TCR comes from a person between 18 and 60 years old who received the Ad26.COV2.S COVID-19 vaccine or a placebo. The chain's CDR3 is CASSPRDRSTDTQYF. CDR3 bases: TGTGCCAGCAGCCCTCGGGACAGAAGCACAGATACGCAGTATTTT.